What follows are 28 T cell receptor beta chains derived from one specimen sequenced in a study of response to subunit inactivated influenza vaccine. MiXCR was run by TCRdb on the RT-PCR reads, yielding one entry per CDR3 protein. The table has more than 200,000 distinct CDR3 sequences, 12% seen once. The sample in question was non-naive T cells sorted from PBMCs, obtained less than 15 days before vaccination. The receptors were gathered from a man in his fifties or sixties who received an inactivated influenza vaccine.

The chain recombines TRBV25-1 with TRBJ2-2, with D possibly TRBD2 on 6 matching bases. Germline V gene lookup returns CDR1 MGHDK and CDR2 SYGVNS. The CDR3 is 14 amino acids. Trimming removed 3 bases at V and 4 bases at J, with 9 bases between. CDR3 bases: TGTGCCAGCAGTGAGGGGGGACGCACCGGGGAGCTGTTTTTT. It encodes CASSEGGRTGELFF.

This clonotype came up a few times. The CDR3 nucleotides read TGCAGTGCTAGTGGCGGGACAGGGGCTTACGAGCAGTACTTC. Translated, it gives CSASGGTGAYEQYF. The V gene is TRBV20-1, the J gene TRBJ2-7; TRBD1 agrees at 10 bases. V shed 3 bases, J shed 4 bases, and the junction held 6 bases outside the gene matches. Germline V gives CDR1 DFQATT, CDR2 SNEGSKA (reference sequence). The CDR3 consists of 14 residues.

The CDR3: CASSLHIRRDRHYEQYF. CDR3 bases: TGTGCCAGCAGCTTACATATCCGGCGGGACAGACACTACGAGCAGTACTTC. This chain links TRBV7-2 with TRBJ2-7, with D possibly TRBD1 on 7 matching bases. Trimming stripped 2 bases from V and 3 bases from J, with 20 bases between. There are 17 residues in the CDR3. Per germline, CDR1 SGHTA and CDR2 FQGNSA.

This chain connects TRBV6-1 to TRBJ2-2; D gene ambiguous. Per germline, CDR1 MNHNS and CDR2 SASEGT. The CDR3 runs 12 residues. V was shortened by 9 bases and J by 4 bases, with 9 bases between the two germline ends. In DNA form, the CDR3 reads TGTGCCAGTTTGGCCGCCACCGGGGAGCTGTTTTTT. Its translation is CASLAATGELFF.

This clonotype was detected ten times or more. The chain carries TRBV4-2 and TRBJ2-7, with D tentatively TRBD1 or TRBD2 (6 bases each). CDR1 LGHNA and CDR2 YNFKEQ come from the germline V gene. With 4 bases removed from V and 2 bases from J, the gap between germline ends came to 15 bases. The length of the CDR3 is 15 residues. The CDR3 sequence is CASSPGGGSTYEQYF. DNA of the CDR3: TGTGCCAGCAGCCCCGGGGGCGGGTCTACCTACGAGCAGTACTTC.

This chain uses TRBV4-2 with TRBJ2-7, with TRBD1 identical over 8 bases. CDR3 length equals 17 residues. The germline gives CDR1 LGHNA, CDR2 YNFKEQ. V shed 0 bases and J 0 bases; nucleotides not matched to a gene: 7. The CDR3 DNA is TGTGCCAGCAGCCAAGATACAGGGGGGACTTACTCCTACGAGCAGTACTTC. This translates into CASSQDTGGTYSYEQYF.

This clonotype was observed a handful of times. The gene calls are TRBV6-5 and TRBJ2-4; D possibly matches TRBD1 or TRBD2 (5 bases each). The V gene's germline CDR1 is MNHEY and CDR2 SVGAGI. The CDR3 loop spans 18 amino acids. V was cut by 4 bases and J by 0 bases, with 19 bases left in between. The CDR3 nucleotides are TGTGCCAGCAGTTTGGGTGGGGACCCAACTCTAGCCAAAAACATTCAGTACTTC. It specifies CASSLGGDPTLAKNIQYF.

This chain links TRBV12-3 or TRBV12-4 with TRBJ1-2; tentative D call: TRBD1 (5 bases). Trimming pared 6 bases from V and 5 bases from J, leaving 19 bases between. The CDR3 contains 15 residues. DNA of the CDR3: TGTGCCAGCAGCCCCCTCGAGGGGAAGGGGTATGGCTACACCTTC. Encoded protein: CASSPLEGKGYGYTF.

This clonotype came up a few times. The V and J genes are TRBV10-3 and TRBJ2-1; 12 bases are a match to TRBD2. V shed 2 bases and J 5 bases; nucleotides not matched to a gene: 1. Looked up from germline, CDR1 is ENHRY and CDR2 is SYGVKD. The CDR3 contains 15 residues. The CDR3 bases are TGTGCCATCAGTGAGGCTAGCGGGGGGGACAATGAGCAGTTCTTC. The encoded protein is CAISEASGGDNEQFF.

Many counts were recorded for this clonotype. The chain has TRBV4-2 and TRBJ1-5; no clear D. Trimming pared 0 bases from V and 6 bases from J, leaving 12 bases between. CDR1 LGHNA and CDR2 YNFKEQ come from the germline V gene. The CDR3 sequence is 15 residues long. CDR3 in DNA: TGTGCCAGCAGCCAAGAGGCGGGATTGAGTCAGCCCCAGCATTTT. Its translation is CASSQEAGLSQPQHF.

CDR3 protein: CASSLGARITDTQYF. CDR3 bases: TGTGCCAGCAGTTTAGGGGCCAGAATTACAGATACGCAGTATTTT. The chain couples TRBV28 to TRBJ2-3; TRBD1 might be the D (5 bases). The CDR3 is 15 residues long. CDR1 is MDHEN and CDR2 is SYDVKM in the germline V gene. V was shortened by 2 bases and J by 3 bases, with 12 bases between the two germline ends.

This sequence joins TRBV20-1 and TRBJ2-2, with TRBD2 matching 9 bases. V lost 3 bases and J lost 3; bases outside the gene matches: 11. Germline loops: CDR1 DFQATT, CDR2 SNEGSKA (reference sequence). The CDR3 runs 17 residues. This CDR3 is CSARGSSAGGHTGELFF. The CDR3, as DNA: TGCAGTGCTAGGGGCTCTTCCGCGGGGGGGCACACCGGGGAGCTGTTTTTT.

This clonotype was picked up a small number of times. V is TRBV4-3 and J is TRBJ2-3, with 9 bases that match TRBD2. Germline V gene data show CDR1 as LGHNA and CDR2 as YSLEER. V lost 2 bases, J lost 0 bases, and 6 bases stayed unmatched. The CDR3 spans 17 residues. CDR3 nucleotide sequence: TGCGCCAGCAGCCAATCACCTAGCGGGGTTAGCACAGATACGCAGTATTTT. Amino acid sequence: CASSQSPSGVSTDTQYF.

This clonotype has more than one count but fewer than ten. The chain carries TRBV10-2 and TRBJ2-3; D remains ambiguous. The V end was cut by 2 bases, the J end by 2 bases, with 8 bases between. The CDR3 has 14 residues. Germline V gene data show CDR1 as WSHSY and CDR2 as SAAADI. CDR3 DNA sequence: TGCGCCAGCAGTGAGGGCGGTTTCACAGATACGCAGTATTTT. Translated, it gives CASSEGGFTDTQYF.

This clonotype showed up just a few times. The chain employs TRBV3-1 and TRBJ2-3; D remains ambiguous. Deletions cut 1 base from V and 8 bases from J, with 13 bases between. Germline assignment: CDR1 LGHDT and CDR2 YNNKEL (reference sequence). CDR3 length: 14 amino acids. The CDR3 here is CASSQGADPGTQYF. The CDR3 region has the DNA TGTGCCAGCAGCCAAGGGGCCGACCCCGGTACGCAGTATTTT.

This clonotype was observed many times. This CDR3 is CASSHGQGAPQYF. In nucleotides, the CDR3 is TGTGCCAGCAGTCACGGACAGGGCGCACCTCAGTACTTC. The chain couples TRBV27 to TRBJ2-7; TRBD1 agrees at 8 bases. The CDR3 runs to 13 residues. V was pared by 5 bases and J by 10 bases, with 10 bases of the junction left unmatched. Germline values: CDR1 MNHEY, CDR2 SMNVEV (reference sequence).

In DNA form, the CDR3 reads TGTGCCAGCAGTCTGGGACAGTTAGCCAAAAACATTCAGTACTTC. Translated: CASSLGQLAKNIQYF. The V gene is TRBV6-1, the J gene TRBJ2-4, with 7 nucleotides matching TRBD1. The germline V gene has CDR1 MNHNS and CDR2 SASEGT. The CDR3 is 15 residues long. J was trimmed by 0 bases and V by 5 bases; bases with no gene match: 4.

In this sample, this clonotype turned up a few times. This sequence joins TRBV12-3 or TRBV12-4 and TRBJ2-5, with TRBD2 as a possible D gene (5 bases). CDR3 length: 12 amino acids. V lost 4 bases and J lost 5, with 8 bases in between. CDR3 sequence: CASSYGEETQYF. For the CDR3, the DNA is TGTGCCAGCAGTTACGGGGAGGAGACCCAGTACTTC.

This clonotype has a count of ten or more. The chain joins TRBV2 to TRBJ2-2; 7 nucleotides agree with TRBD2. The CDR3 runs 16 residues. V was clipped by 4 bases and J by 6 bases; unmatched bases: 11. Germline V CDR1 and CDR2: SNHLY, FYNNEI. CDR3 protein: CASSVLGGSGSGELFF. For the CDR3, the DNA is TGTGCCAGCAGTGTTTTGGGCGGGAGTGGCTCCGGGGAGCTGTTTTTT.

The genes are TRBV20-1 and TRBJ2-3; 9 nucleotides match TRBD1. Trimming at V came to 5 bases and at J to 4 bases, leaving 10 bases not matched to a gene. The germline V gene has CDR1 DFQATT and CDR2 SNEGSKA (reference sequence). CDR3 length: 15 residues. The CDR3 loop is CSARRTGVIPDTQYF. CDR3 sequence (DNA): TGCAGTGCTCGGAGGACAGGGGTCATTCCAGATACGCAGTATTTT.

The chain recombines TRBV10-3 with TRBJ2-5; TRBD2 matches at 10 bases. The germline CDR1 and CDR2 sequences are ENHRY and SYGVKD. V trimming: 2 bases; J trimming: 2 bases; junction bases outside the gene matches: 11. This CDR3 contains 18 residues. The CDR3 here is CAISEGRGAGGGQETQYF. The DNA of the CDR3 is TGTGCCATCAGTGAGGGAAGAGGAGCGGGGGGGGGACAAGAGACCCAGTACTTC.

This clonotype was recorded many times. The chain recombines TRBV11-2 with TRBJ2-7; D is uncertain. The V end was cut by 1 base, the J end by 3 bases, with 10 bases between. This CDR3 comprises 14 residues. Germline loops: CDR1 SGHAT, CDR2 FQNNGV. CDR3 loop: CASSLGGSLYEQYF. The CDR3 region has the DNA TGTGCCAGCAGCTTAGGGGGTAGCCTCTACGAGCAGTACTTC.

A few counts support this clonotype. The J gene is TRBJ1-2, the V gene TRBV2; D ambiguous. V lost 7 bases and J 8 bases, leaving 11 bases between the germline ends. The CDR3 covers 11 residues. Germline V lookup: CDR1 SNHLY, CDR2 FYNNEI. The CDR3 reads CASTQREGYTF. DNA of the CDR3: TGTGCCAGCACCCAACGGGAAGGCTACACCTTC.

This chain connects TRBV5-1 to TRBJ1-4; 7 bases are a match to TRBD1. This CDR3 spans 16 amino acids. Germline V lookup: CDR1 SGHRS, CDR2 YFSETQ. V gave up 3 bases and J gave up 0 bases; unmatched junction bases: 5. The CDR3 DNA follows: TGCGCCAGCAGCTCTGGGCAGGGGGCAACTAATGAAAAACTGTTTTTT. Residues: CASSSGQGATNEKLFF.

The chain couples TRBV5-1 to TRBJ2-1, with 9 nucleotides matching TRBD2. Germline loops: CDR1 SGHRS, CDR2 YFSETQ. V shed 5 bases, J shed 0 bases, and the junction held 3 bases outside the gene matches. The CDR3 is 15 amino acids. CDR3 nucleotide sequence: TGCGCCAGCAGTAATAGCGGGAGCTCCTACAATGAGCAGTTCTTC. Translating it yields CASSNSGSSYNEQFF.

This clonotype was observed at least ten times. The rearrangement links TRBV29-1 to TRBJ1-1, with 7 bases fitting TRBD1. The CDR3 covers 12 residues. V lost 4 bases to trimming and J lost 6 bases; unmatched junction nucleotides: 5. Per germline, CDR1 SQVTM and CDR2 ANQGSEA. The CDR3 is CSVAPGGAEAFF. In DNA, the CDR3 is TGCAGCGTTGCACCAGGGGGAGCTGAAGCTTTCTTT.

This chain connects TRBV5-6 to TRBJ2-4, with 11 bases lining up with TRBD2. Germline CDR1 reads SGHDT; CDR2 reads YYEEEE. Losses at the gene ends were 1 base for V and 16 bases for J; bases not matched to a gene: 7. The CDR3 runs to 13 residues. CDR3 in DNA: TGTGCCAGCAGCTTGACTAGCGGGGGTTTCGTTTACTTC. As protein: CASSLTSGGFVYF.

This clonotype was seen only a few times. The chain carries TRBV5-1 and TRBJ2-1; D unresolved. V lost 0 bases and J 10 bases, leaving 17 bases between the germline ends. The germline gives CDR1 SGHRS, CDR2 YFSETQ. The CDR3 is 15 residues long. In DNA, the CDR3 is TGCGCCAGCAGCTTGGCTAGGCGGACGCCCCCCGAGCAGTTCTTC. The encoded protein is CASSLARRTPPEQFF.